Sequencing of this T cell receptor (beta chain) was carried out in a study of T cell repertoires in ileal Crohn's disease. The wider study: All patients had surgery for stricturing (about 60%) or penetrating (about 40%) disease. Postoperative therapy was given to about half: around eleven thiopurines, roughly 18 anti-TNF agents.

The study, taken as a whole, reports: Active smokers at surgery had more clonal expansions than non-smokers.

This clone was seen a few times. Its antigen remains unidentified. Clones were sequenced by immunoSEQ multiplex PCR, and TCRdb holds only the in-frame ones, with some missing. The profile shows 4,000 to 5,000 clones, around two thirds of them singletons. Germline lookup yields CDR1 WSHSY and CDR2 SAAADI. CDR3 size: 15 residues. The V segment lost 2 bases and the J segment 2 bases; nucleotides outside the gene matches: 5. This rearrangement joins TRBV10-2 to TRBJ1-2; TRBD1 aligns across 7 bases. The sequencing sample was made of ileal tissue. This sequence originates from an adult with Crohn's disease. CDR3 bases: TGCGCCAGCAGTGAGCGGCAGGGGGTAAACTATGGCTACACCTTC. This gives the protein CASSERQGVNYGYTF.